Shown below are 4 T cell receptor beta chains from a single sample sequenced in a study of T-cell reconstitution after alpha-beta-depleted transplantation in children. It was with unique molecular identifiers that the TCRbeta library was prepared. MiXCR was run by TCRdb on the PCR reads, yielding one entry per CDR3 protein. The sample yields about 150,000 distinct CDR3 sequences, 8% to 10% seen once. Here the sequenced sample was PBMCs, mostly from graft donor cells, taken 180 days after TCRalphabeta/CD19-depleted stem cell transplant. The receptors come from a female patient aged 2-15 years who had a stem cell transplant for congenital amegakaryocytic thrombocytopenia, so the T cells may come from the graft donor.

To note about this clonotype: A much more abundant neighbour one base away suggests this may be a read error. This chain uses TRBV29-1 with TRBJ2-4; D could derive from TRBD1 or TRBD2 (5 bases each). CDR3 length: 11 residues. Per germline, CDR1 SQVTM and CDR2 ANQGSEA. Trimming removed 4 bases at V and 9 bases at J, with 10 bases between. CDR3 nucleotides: TGCAGCGTTGGGGGGTTTGCCATTCAGTACTTC. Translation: CSVGGFAIQYF.

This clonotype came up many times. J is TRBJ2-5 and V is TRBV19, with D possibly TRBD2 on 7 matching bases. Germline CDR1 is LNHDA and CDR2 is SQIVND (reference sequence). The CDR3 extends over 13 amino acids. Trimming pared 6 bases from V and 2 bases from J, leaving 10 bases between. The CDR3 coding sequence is TGTGCCAGTAGCGAGGGGGGGCAAGAGACCCAGTACTTC. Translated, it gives CASSEGGQETQYF.

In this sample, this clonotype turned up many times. CDR3 amino acids: CASSSSKGSYGYTF. CDR3 in DNA: TGTGCCAGCAGTTCGTCAAAAGGAAGCTATGGCTACACCTTC. The rearrangement uses TRBV12-3 or TRBV12-4 and TRBJ1-2; D remains ambiguous. There are 14 residues in the CDR3. V lost 4 bases and J lost 4, with 13 bases in between.

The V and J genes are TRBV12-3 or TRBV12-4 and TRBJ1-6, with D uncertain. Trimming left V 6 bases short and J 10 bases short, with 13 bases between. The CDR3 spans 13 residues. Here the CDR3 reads CASSPREGSPLHF. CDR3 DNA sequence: TGTGCCAGCAGCCCTCGAGAAGGGTCACCCCTCCACTTT.